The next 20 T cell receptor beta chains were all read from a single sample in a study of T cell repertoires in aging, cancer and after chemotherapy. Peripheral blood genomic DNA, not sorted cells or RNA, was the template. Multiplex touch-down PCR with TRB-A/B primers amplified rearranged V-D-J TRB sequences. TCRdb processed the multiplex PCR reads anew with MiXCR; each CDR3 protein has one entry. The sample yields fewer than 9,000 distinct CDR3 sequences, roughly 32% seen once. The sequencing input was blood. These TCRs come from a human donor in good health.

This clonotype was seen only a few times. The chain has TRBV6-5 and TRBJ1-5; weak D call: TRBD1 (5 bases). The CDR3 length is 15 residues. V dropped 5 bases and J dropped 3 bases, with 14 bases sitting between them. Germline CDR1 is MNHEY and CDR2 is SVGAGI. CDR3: CASSEAGTFNQPQHF. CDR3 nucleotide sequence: TGTGCCAGCAGTGAAGCCGGGACCTTCAATCAGCCCCAGCATTTT.

The CDR3 reads CASSQRSAIPGELFF. The CDR3 DNA follows: TGTGCCAGCAGCCAACGCTCTGCCATCCCCGGGGAGCTGTTTTTT. The chain uses TRBV28 and TRBJ2-2; D gene unclear. Germline V gene sequence: CDR1 MDHEN, CDR2 SYDVKM. Between the trimmed V and J ends, which lost 6 bases and 6 bases, there was a span of 17 bases. CDR3 length: 15 residues. Full variable domain (rest looked up from reference TRBV28 and TRBJ2-2): DVKVTQSSRYLVKRTGEKVFLECVQDMDHENMFWYRQDPGLGLRLIYFSYDVKMKEKGDIPEGYSVSREKKERFSLILESASTNQTSMYLCASSQRSAIPGELFFGEGSRLTVL.

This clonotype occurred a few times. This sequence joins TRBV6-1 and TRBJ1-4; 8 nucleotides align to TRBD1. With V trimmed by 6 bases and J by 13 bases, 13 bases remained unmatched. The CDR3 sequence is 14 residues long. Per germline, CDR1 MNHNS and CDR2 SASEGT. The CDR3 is CASRGTGPISRLFF. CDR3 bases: TGTGCCAGCAGAGGGACAGGCCCCATTTCTAGACTGTTTTTT.

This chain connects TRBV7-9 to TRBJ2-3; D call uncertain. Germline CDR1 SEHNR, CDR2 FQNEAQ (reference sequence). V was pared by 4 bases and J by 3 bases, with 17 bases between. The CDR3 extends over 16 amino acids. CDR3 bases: TGTGCCAGCAGCTCCTCCCTAGAATTAGGAACAGATACGCAGTATTTT. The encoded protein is CASSSSLELGTDTQYF. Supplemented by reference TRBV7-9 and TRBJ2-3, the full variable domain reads DTGVSQNPRHKITKRGQNVTFRCDPISEHNRLYWYRQTLGQGPEFLTYFQNEAQLEKSRLLSDRFSAERPKGSFSTLEIQRTEQGDSAMYLCASSSSLELGTDTQYFGPGTRLTVL.

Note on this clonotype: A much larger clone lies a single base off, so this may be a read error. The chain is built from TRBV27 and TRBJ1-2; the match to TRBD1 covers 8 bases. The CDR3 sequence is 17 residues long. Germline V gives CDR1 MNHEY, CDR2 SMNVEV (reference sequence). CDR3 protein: CASSSSSPGGEGYCYTF. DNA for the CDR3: TGTGCCAGCAGTTCAAGTAGCCCAGGGGGCGAGGGCTATTGCTACACCTTC.

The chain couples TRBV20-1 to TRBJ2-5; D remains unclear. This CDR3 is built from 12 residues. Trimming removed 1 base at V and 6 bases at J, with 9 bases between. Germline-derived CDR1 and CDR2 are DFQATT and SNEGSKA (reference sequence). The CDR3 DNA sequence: TGCAGTGCTAGAGTTGGTGGACAGACCCAGTACTTC. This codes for CSARVGGQTQYF.

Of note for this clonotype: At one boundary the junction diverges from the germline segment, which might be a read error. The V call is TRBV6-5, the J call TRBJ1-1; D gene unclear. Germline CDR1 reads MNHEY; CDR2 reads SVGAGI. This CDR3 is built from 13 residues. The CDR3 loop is CASSELQRTRPPF. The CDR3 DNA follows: TGTGCCAGCAGTGAATTACAAAGGACCCGCCCACCTTTT.

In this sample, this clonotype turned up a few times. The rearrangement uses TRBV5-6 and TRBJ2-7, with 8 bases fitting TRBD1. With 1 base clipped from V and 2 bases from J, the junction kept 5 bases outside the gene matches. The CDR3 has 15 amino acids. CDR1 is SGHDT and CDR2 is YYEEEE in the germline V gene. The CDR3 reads CASSLSDRATYEQYF. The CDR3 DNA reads TGTGCCAGCAGCTTGTCGGACAGGGCAACCTACGAGCAGTACTTC.

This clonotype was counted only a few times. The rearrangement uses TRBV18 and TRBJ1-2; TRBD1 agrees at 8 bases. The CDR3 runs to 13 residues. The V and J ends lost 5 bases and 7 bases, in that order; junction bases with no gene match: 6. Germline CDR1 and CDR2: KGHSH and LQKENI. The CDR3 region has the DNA TGTGCCAGCTCATCTGGACAGGGTGTTGGCTACACCTTC. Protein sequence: CASSSGQGVGYTF. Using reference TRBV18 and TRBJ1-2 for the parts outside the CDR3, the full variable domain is NAGVMQNPRHLVRRRGQEARLRCSPMKGHSHVYWYRQLPEEGLKFMVYLQKENIIDESGMPKERFSAEFPKEGPSILRIQQVVRGDSAAYFCASSSGQGVGYTFGSGTRLTVV.

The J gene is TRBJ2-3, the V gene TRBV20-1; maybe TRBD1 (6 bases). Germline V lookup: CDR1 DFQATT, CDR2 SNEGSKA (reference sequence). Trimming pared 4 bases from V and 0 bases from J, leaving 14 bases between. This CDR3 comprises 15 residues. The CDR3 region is CSATVRQVSTDTQYF. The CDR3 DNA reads TGCAGTGCTACCGTTCGACAGGTCAGCACAGATACGCAGTATTTT.

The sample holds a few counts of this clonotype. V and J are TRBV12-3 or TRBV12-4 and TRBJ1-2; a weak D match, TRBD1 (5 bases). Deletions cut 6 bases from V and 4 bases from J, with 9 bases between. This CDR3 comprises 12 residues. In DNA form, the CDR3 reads TGTGCCAGCAGAGGGGATATCTATGGCTACACCTTC. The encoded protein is CASRGDIYGYTF.

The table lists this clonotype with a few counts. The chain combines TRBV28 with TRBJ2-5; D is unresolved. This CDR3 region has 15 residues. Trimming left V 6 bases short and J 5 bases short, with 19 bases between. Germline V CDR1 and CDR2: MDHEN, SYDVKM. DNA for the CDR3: TGTGCCAGCAGCTCCCCCCTCCTAAGGTTGGAGACCCAGTACTTC. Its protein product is CASSSPLLRLETQYF.

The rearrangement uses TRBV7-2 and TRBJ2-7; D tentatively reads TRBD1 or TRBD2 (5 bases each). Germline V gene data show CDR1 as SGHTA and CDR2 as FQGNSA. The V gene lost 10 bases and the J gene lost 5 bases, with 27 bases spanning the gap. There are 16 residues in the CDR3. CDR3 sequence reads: CATSDPHGARGNEQYF. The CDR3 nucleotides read TGTGCCACCAGTGATCCACACGGGGCGCGCGGCAACGAGCAGTACTTC.

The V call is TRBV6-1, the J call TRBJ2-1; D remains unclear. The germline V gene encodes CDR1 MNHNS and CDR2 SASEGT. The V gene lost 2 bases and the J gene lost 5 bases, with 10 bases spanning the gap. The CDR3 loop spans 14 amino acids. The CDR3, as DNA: TGTGCCAGCAGTGAATCAGGACCGCACAATGAGCAGTTCTTC. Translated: CASSESGPHNEQFF.

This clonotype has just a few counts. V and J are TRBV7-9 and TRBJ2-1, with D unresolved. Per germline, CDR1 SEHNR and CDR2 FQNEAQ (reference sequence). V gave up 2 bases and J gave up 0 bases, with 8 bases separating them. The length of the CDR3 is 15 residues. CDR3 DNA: TGTGCCAGCAGCTTATTACAGAGCTCCTACAATGAGCAGTTCTTC. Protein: CASSLLQSSYNEQFF. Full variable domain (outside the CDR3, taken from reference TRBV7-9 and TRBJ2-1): DTGVSQNPRHKITKRGQNVTFRCDPISEHNRLYWYRQTLGQGPEFLTYFQNEAQLEKSRLLSDRFSAERPKGSFSTLEIQRTEQGDSAMYLCASSLLQSSYNEQFFGPGTRLTVL.

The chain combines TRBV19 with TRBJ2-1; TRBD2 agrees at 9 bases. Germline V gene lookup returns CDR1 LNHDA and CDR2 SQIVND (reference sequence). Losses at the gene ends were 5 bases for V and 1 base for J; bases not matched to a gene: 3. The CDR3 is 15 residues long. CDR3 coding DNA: TGTGCCAGTAGTTCTAGCGGGACTTCCTACAATGAGCAGTTCTTC. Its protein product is CASSSSGTSYNEQFF.

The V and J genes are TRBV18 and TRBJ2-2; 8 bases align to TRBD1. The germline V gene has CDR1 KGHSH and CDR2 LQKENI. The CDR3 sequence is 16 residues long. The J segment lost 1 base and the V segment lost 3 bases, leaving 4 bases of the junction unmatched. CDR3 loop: CASSPLGTGNTGELFF. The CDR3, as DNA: TGTGCCAGCTCACCTCTTGGGACAGGGAACACCGGGGAGCTGTTTTTT.

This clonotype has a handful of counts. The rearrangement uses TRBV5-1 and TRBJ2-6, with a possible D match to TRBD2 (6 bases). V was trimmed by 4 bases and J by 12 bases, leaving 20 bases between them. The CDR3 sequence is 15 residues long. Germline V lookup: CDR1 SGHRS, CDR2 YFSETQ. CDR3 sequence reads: CASSVLFGTFTVLTF. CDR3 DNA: TGCGCCAGCAGCGTACTGTTCGGGACTTTCACCGTCCTGACTTTC.

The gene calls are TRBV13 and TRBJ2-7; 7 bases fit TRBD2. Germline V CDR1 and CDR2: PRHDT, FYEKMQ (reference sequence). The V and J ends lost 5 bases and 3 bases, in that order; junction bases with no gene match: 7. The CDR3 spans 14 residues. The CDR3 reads CASSGRVALYEQYF. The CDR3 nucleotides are TGTGCCAGCAGCGGGAGGGTAGCTCTCTACGAGCAGTACTTC. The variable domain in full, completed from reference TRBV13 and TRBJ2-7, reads AAGVIQSPRHLIKEKRETATLKCYPIPRHDTVYWYQQGPGQDPQFLISFYEKMQSDKGSIPDRFSAQQFSDYHSELNMSSLELGDSALYFCASSGRVALYEQYFGPGTRLTVT.

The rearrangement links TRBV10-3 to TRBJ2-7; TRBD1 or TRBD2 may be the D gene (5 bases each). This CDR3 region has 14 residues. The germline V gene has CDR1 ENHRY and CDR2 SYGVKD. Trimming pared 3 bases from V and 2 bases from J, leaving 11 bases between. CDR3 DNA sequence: TGTGCCATCAGTGAACTGGGGGAAACCTACGAGCAGTACTTC. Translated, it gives CAISELGETYEQYF.